This TCR beta chain comes out of a study of blood T cell repertoires in COVID-19. The table came from immunoSEQ multiplex PCR; TCRdb's copy has only in-frame clones and leaves some out. The sample lists about 200,000 clones; 80% to 85% were seen once. This TCR derives from a human donor in a cohort sampled during active COVID-19. Material: peripheral blood.

In DNA, the CDR3 is TGTGCCAGCAGCCCCAACAGGGGGCGAGAGACCCAGTACTTC. It codes for CASSPNRGRETQYF. V and J are TRBV7-2 and TRBJ2-5; 9 nucleotides match TRBD1. With V trimmed by 5 bases and J by 4 bases, 5 bases remained unmatched. This CDR3 has 14 amino acids. Per the germline V gene, CDR1 is SGHTA and CDR2 is FQGNSA. Complete variable domain (other parts from reference TRBV7-2 and TRBJ2-5): GAGVSQSPSNKVTEKGKDVELRCDPISGHTALYWYRQSLGQGLEFLIYFQGNSAPDKSGLPSDRFSAERTGGSVSTLTIQRTQQEDSAVYLCASSPNRGRETQYFGPGTRLLVL.